What follows are 25 T cell receptor beta chains derived from one specimen sequenced in a study of blood T cell repertoires in COVID-19. Repertoires were generated with immunoSEQ multiplex PCR, while TCRdb's copy carries only in-frame clones and drops some. Here the sample spans some 64,000 clones, over 55% being singletons. The sample comprised peripheral blood. The receptors come from a woman in her 70s with COVID-19, enrolled during active disease.

CDR3: CASSPGGNTIYF. The CDR3 DNA reads as TGTGCCAGCAGCCCTGGCGGAAACACCATATATTTT. This chain joins TRBV13 and TRBJ1-3; D is undetermined. V lost 5 bases, J lost 4 bases, and 6 bases lay in between. Germline values: CDR1 PRHDT, CDR2 FYEKMQ (reference sequence). The CDR3 length is 12 residues. Drawing the rest from reference TRBV13 and TRBJ1-3, the complete variable domain is AAGVIQSPRHLIKEKRETATLKCYPIPRHDTVYWYQQGPGQDPQFLISFYEKMQSDKGSIPDRFSAQQFSDYHSELNMSSLELGDSALYFCASSPGGNTIYFGEGSWLTVV.

The rearrangement uses TRBV5-1 and TRBJ2-1; 7 bases align to TRBD2. J lost 5 bases, V lost 1 base, and 12 bases had no gene match. Germline V gene sequence: CDR1 SGHRS, CDR2 YFSETQ. The CDR3 extends over 17 amino acids. DNA for the CDR3: TGCGCCAGCAGCTTGTATCCTCCAGCGGGGCCCGACAATGAGCAGTTCTTC. It specifies CASSLYPPAGPDNEQFF.

The chain combines TRBV7-2 with TRBJ1-2, with 7 nucleotides matching TRBD1. CDR1 is SGHTA, CDR2 FQGNSA, per germline. V was clipped by 5 bases and J by 6 bases; unmatched bases: 6. This CDR3 comprises 13 residues. The CDR3 DNA is TGTGCCAGCAGCCATCCAACAGGGGATGGCTACACCTTC. This sequence encodes CASSHPTGDGYTF.

V is TRBV3-1 (or the pseudogene TRBV3-2) and J is TRBJ2-3; no clear D. V was pared by 4 bases and J by 4 bases, with 6 bases between. The CDR3 is 12 residues long. Looked up from germline, CDR1 is LGHDT and CDR2 is YNNKEL (reference sequence). The CDR3 DNA sequence: TGTGCCAGCAGCCTTAATGCAGATACGCAGTATTTT. Residues: CASSLNADTQYF.

The V and J genes are TRBV12-5 and TRBJ2-1; D is unclear. The V gene lost 7 bases and the J gene lost 9 bases, with 13 bases spanning the gap. Germline V gene sequence: CDR1 LGHNT, CDR2 FRNRAP. CDR3 length equals 12 residues. The CDR3 DNA sequence: TGTGCTAGTGCGCTACGAGGAAGTGAGCAGTTCTTC. Its protein is CASALRGSEQFF.

The chain carries TRBV4-2 and TRBJ1-2; 8 bases match TRBD1. V shed 4 bases, J shed 2 bases, and the junction held 9 bases outside the gene matches. The length of the CDR3 is 16 residues. Germline V CDR1 and CDR2: LGHNA, YNFKEQ. The CDR3 nucleotides are TGTGCCAGCAGCCCAAACGGACAGGGAGAAAACTATGGCTACACCTTC. Protein product: CASSPNGQGENYGYTF.

The chain is built from TRBV5-1 and TRBJ1-2; D not certain. Germline-derived CDR1 and CDR2 are SGHRS and YFSETQ. Trimming took off 2 bases at V and 3 bases at J, with 8 bases between the two ends. The CDR3 length is 13 residues. CDR3 in amino acids: CASSFDGDYGYTF. Written as DNA, the CDR3 is TGCGCCAGCAGCTTCGACGGGGACTATGGCTACACCTTC.

The CDR3 region has the DNA TGCGCCAGCAGCCTACAGGGGGAAGCTTTCTTT. It specifies CASSLQGEAFF. The rearrangement uses TRBV5-1 and TRBJ1-1; 7 bases line up with TRBD1. V lost 4 bases to trimming and J lost 8 bases; unmatched junction nucleotides: 2. Germline CDR1 reads SGHRS; CDR2 reads YFSETQ. This CDR3 has 11 amino acids.

This clone was recorded once. This chain links TRBV10-2 with TRBJ1-5; D unclear. Trimming stripped 6 bases from V and 8 bases from J, with 11 bases between. The CDR3 consists of 12 residues. Germline lookup yields CDR1 WSHSY and CDR2 SAAADI. The CDR3: CASSDLGEPQHF. CDR3 DNA: TGCGCCAGCAGCGACCTCGGGGAGCCCCAGCATTTT.

On this clone: This sample also contains other DNA sequences that code for the same CDR3. The rearrangement joins TRBV11-3 to TRBJ2-1, with a possible D match to TRBD2 (6 bases). Per the germline V gene, CDR1 is SGHNT and CDR2 is YENEEA. The CDR3 has 16 residues. The V and J ends lost 2 bases and 8 bases respectively, with 19 bases between them. CDR3 bases: TGTGCCAGCAGCTTACGGGCCGGGAGTCCCCGTGATGAGCAGTTCTTC. This gives the protein CASSLRAGSPRDEQFF. The complete variable domain, with remaining parts taken from reference TRBV11-3 and TRBJ2-1, reads EAGVVQSPRYKIIEKKQPVAFWCNPISGHNTLYWYLQNLGQGPELLIRYENEEAVDDSQLPKDRFSAERLKGVDSTLKIQPAELGDSAVYLCASSLRAGSPRDEQFFGPGTRLTVL.

The chain employs TRBV7-9 and TRBJ1-6; a weak D match, TRBD1 (5 bases). The CDR3 totals 13 residues. Germline loops: CDR1 SEHNR, CDR2 FQNEAQ (reference sequence). V was trimmed by 5 bases and J by 7 bases, leaving 9 bases between them. The CDR3 is CASSREGNSPLHF. The CDR3 DNA sequence: TGTGCCAGCAGCAGGGAGGGGAATTCACCCCTCCACTTT.

This clone showed up just a few times. The chain has TRBV3-1 (or the pseudogene TRBV3-2) and TRBJ2-7; the match to TRBD1 covers 7 bases. The CDR3 runs to 17 residues. Germline CDR1 is LGHDT and CDR2 is YNNKEL (reference sequence). V was pared by 4 bases and J by 4 bases, with 16 bases of the junction left unmatched. The CDR3 spells CASSRKGGRLDLYEQYF. In DNA form, the CDR3 reads TGTGCCAGCAGCCGCAAAGGGGGCCGACTTGACCTGTACGAGCAGTACTTC.

This rearrangement joins TRBV21-1 to TRBJ2-2; the D segment call TRBD1 is taken from the table without a DNA check. TRBV21-1 corresponds to a pseudogene. CDR3 length equals 14 residues. The CDR3 region has the DNA TGTGCCAGCAGGAGGACAGGGGGCACCGGGGAGCTGTTTTTT. Translated: CASRRTGGTGELFF.

This chain uses TRBV7-2 with TRBJ2-5, with 9 bases lining up with TRBD2. CDR3 length equals 16 residues. Germline assignment: CDR1 SGHTA and CDR2 FQGNSA. With 1 base clipped from V and 5 bases from J, the junction kept 8 bases outside the gene matches. CDR3 loop: CASSLEGGGALETQYF. CDR3 sequence (DNA): TGTGCCAGCAGCTTAGAGGGCGGGGGGGCCTTGGAGACCCAGTACTTC.

This clone was observed a handful of times. The chain links TRBV7-3 to TRBJ2-1, with TRBD2 matching 10 bases. Germline trimming cut 1 base from V and 4 bases from J; bases unmatched to any gene: 1. CDR3 length equals 15 residues. Germline CDR1 and CDR2: SGHTA and FQGTGA. CDR3 amino acids: CASSLKLAGYNEQFF. The CDR3 coding sequence is TGTGCCAGCAGCTTAAAACTAGCGGGATACAATGAGCAGTTCTTC.

J is TRBJ1-2 and V is TRBV11-2; D might be TRBD1 (5 bases). V was pared by 4 bases and J by 4 bases, with 13 bases between. CDR1 is SGHAT and CDR2 is FQNNGV in the germline V gene. The CDR3 has 14 residues. The CDR3: CASSSRGVAYGYTF. The CDR3 DNA sequence: TGTGCCAGCAGCTCGCGGGGGGTGGCCTATGGCTACACCTTC.

The rearrangement uses TRBV5-4 and TRBJ2-3, with D perhaps matching TRBD1 (5 bases). There are 14 residues in the CDR3. V was shortened by 6 bases and J by 4 bases, with 15 bases between the two germline ends. The germline CDR1 and CDR2 sequences are SGHNT and YYREEE (reference sequence). The CDR3, as DNA: TGTGCCAGCAAAGGGGCCGTTTCCCCAGATACGCAGTATTTT. Translated: CASKGAVSPDTQYF.

The genes are TRBV11-3 and TRBJ1-3, with no clear D. V was cut by 1 base and J by 8 bases, with 6 bases left in between. The length of the CDR3 is 12 residues. Germline-derived CDR1 and CDR2 are SGHNT and YENEEA. The CDR3 reads CASSLASDTIYF. The CDR3 DNA reads TGTGCCAGCAGCTTAGCTTCGGACACCATATATTTT.

The chain recombines TRBV11-3 with TRBJ2-3; TRBD1 aligns across 11 bases. Trimming took 5 bases from V and 2 from J; bases not matched to a gene: 6. Germline V gives CDR1 SGHNT, CDR2 YENEEA. The CDR3 length is 16 residues. Written as DNA, the CDR3 is TGTGCCAGCAGCAGGCGGGACAGGGGGTACACAGATACGCAGTATTTT. Translation: CASSRRDRGYTDTQYF.

This chain links TRBV25-1 with TRBJ2-3; tentative D call: TRBD2 (5 bases). This CDR3 contains 14 residues. Germline V gene data show CDR1 as MGHDK and CDR2 as SYGVNS. V lost 5 bases and J lost 1, with 10 bases in between. The CDR3 here is CASSSGLRTDTQYF. The CDR3 region has the DNA TGTGCCAGCAGTAGCGGTTTACGCACAGATACGCAGTATTTT.

The V and J genes are TRBV3-1 (or the pseudogene TRBV3-2) and TRBJ2-6, with D maybe TRBD1 (5 bases). V lost 4 bases to trimming and J lost 2 bases, with 9 bases between them. Germline loops: CDR1 LGHDT, CDR2 YNNKEL (reference sequence). The CDR3 has 15 residues. The CDR3 here is CASSLRQTGANVLTF. CDR3 nucleotide sequence: TGTGCCAGCAGCCTAAGACAGACTGGGGCCAACGTCCTGACTTTC.

The V and J genes are TRBV5-4 and TRBJ1-1, with D possibly matching TRBD1 (6 bases). V was clipped by 4 bases and J by 4 bases, with 14 bases between them. This CDR3 spans 14 amino acids. Germline V gene sequence: CDR1 SGHNT, CDR2 YYREEE (reference sequence). The CDR3 region has the DNA TGTGCCAGCAGCCCCGCTGGGGGCTCCACTGAAGCTTTCTTT. Translation: CASSPAGGSTEAFF.

The chain carries TRBV7-9 and TRBJ1-6; 7 nucleotides match TRBD1. The CDR3 is 12 amino acids. Trimming took 5 bases from V and 14 from J; bases not matched to a gene: 6. Germline CDR1 SEHNR, CDR2 FQNEAQ (reference sequence). CDR3 sequence: CASSQAQGALHF. DNA of the CDR3: TGTGCCAGCAGCCAAGCCCAGGGGGCCCTCCACTTT.

The V gene is TRBV13, the J gene TRBJ2-3, with a tentative D call TRBD1 (5 bases). Germline values: CDR1 PRHDT, CDR2 FYEKMQ (reference sequence). CDR3 size: 14 residues. V was trimmed by 5 bases and J by 4 bases, leaving 13 bases between them. The CDR3 DNA reads as TGTGCCAGCAGCCAATCAGGGCGCGCAGATACGCAGTATTTT. Amino acid sequence: CASSQSGRADTQYF. Together with reference TRBV13 and TRBJ2-3, the CDR3 gives the full variable domain: AAGVIQSPRHLIKEKRETATLKCYPIPRHDTVYWYQQGPGQDPQFLISFYEKMQSDKGSIPDRFSAQQFSDYHSELNMSSLELGDSALYFCASSQSGRADTQYFGPGTRLTVL.

This chain links TRBV5-1 with TRBJ1-6, with D maybe TRBD1 (6 bases). The CDR3 consists of 15 residues. The V end was cut by 0 bases, the J end by 2 bases, with 6 bases between. CDR1 SGHRS and CDR2 YFSETQ come from the germline V gene. The CDR3 DNA follows: TGCGCCAGCAGCTTGGGACAGGCCTATAATTCACCCCTCCACTTT. This sequence encodes CASSLGQAYNSPLHF. The full variable domain, with the rest looked up from reference TRBV5-1 and TRBJ1-6, is KAGVTQTPRYLIKTRGQQVTLSCSPISGHRSVSWYQQTPGQGLQFLFEYFSETQRNKGNFPGRFSGRQFSNSRSEMNVSTLELGDSALYLCASSLGQAYNSPLHFGNGTRLTVT.